This TCR beta chain was recovered during a study of T cells in Graves' hyperthyroidism and ophthalmopathy. Overall study: Any treatment followed the collection of peripheral blood at initial diagnosis. Study conclusions and caveats: In simple terms, a model built on 13 V-J features told ophthalmopathy apart from stable hyperthyroidism. Ophthalmopathy was identified by the model a median approximately six months ahead of onset.

This clonotype was counted between two and nine times. Its target is unknown. Amplification of TCR beta CDR3 regions used RNA as the template. TCR CDR3 regions were first amplified by RT-PCR with HTBI primers. Using its own MiXCR run on the multiplex PCR reads, TCRdb lists one record per CDR3 protein. Of about 710,000 distinct CDR3 sequences detected, 16% appear once; the ten largest clones hold approximately 8%. CDR1 and CDR2 (germline): SQVTM, ANQGSEA. V lost 2 bases and J lost 3, with 7 bases in between. This CDR3 is built from 13 residues. This sample holds PBMCs from 8.5 to 10 ml fresh peripheral blood.

This sequence joins TRBV29-1 and TRBJ1-4; possible D gene TRBD1, 5 bases. Specimen: blood. The receptor was isolated from a man aged 18 to 29 with Graves' hyperthyroidism. CDR3 in amino acids: CSVEQGSNEKLFF. CDR3 coding DNA: TGCAGCGTTGAACAGGGATCTAATGAAAAACTGTTTTTT.